The 22 T cell receptor beta chains given below trace back to one sample, sequenced in a study of blood T cells in healthy people across ages (dated by TCRdb to between 2014 and 2016). The library was prepared using 5' RACE. The reads were generated on an Illumina HiSeq 2500. The second PCR ran for about 6 to 12 cycles and used a J-beta primer mix along with a sample-barcoded 5' primer. TCRdb ran its own pipeline on the public reads, namely fastp trimming at Q25 and MiXCR clone calling, and kept in-frame beta chains. Rows with one shared CDR3 protein collapse into an entry with the most common genes and DNA. Recorded for this sample are some 940,000 distinct CDR3 sequences; 29% of them occurred a single time. The top ten constitute roughly 10% of the sample. These data also featured in a second study, about T cells of mothers and their children.

Input material: blood. The receptors were sampled from a woman in her forties in good health.

The chain employs TRBV7-3 and TRBJ2-7, with 8 positions matching TRBD1. The germline gives CDR1 SGHTA, CDR2 FQGTGA. The CDR3 extends over 13 amino acids. Trimming took 5 bases from V and 4 from J; bases not matched to a gene: 4. CDR3 residues: CASSKGQEYEQYF. In DNA, the CDR3 is TGTGCCAGCAGCAAGGGACAGGAGTACGAGCAGTACTTC.

This clonotype was detected a few times. The V and J genes are TRBV7-9 and TRBJ1-2; TRBD1 might be the D (6 bases). Per germline, CDR1 SEHNR and CDR2 FQNEAQ (reference sequence). V lost 4 bases, J lost 5 bases, and 11 bases lay in between. This CDR3 has 13 amino acids. DNA for the CDR3: TGTGCCAGCAGCTACCAGGGGTTTTATGGCTACACCTTC. Translating gives CASSYQGFYGYTF.

As concerns this clonotype: This may be a read error, as it is one base from a much larger clone. CDR3 bases: TGCAGCGCATCGTGTGGGGGAGCGAACACTGAAGCTTTCTTT. This sequence encodes CSASCGGANTEAFF. The chain carries TRBV29-1 and TRBJ1-1; D is possibly TRBD1 (5 bases). V lost 7 bases to trimming and J lost 1 base, with 16 bases between them. CDR1 SQVTM and CDR2 ANQGSEA come from the germline V gene. The CDR3 runs to 14 residues.

V usage is TRBV13 and J usage is TRBJ2-3; TRBD2 aligns across 9 bases. The V gene's germline CDR1 is PRHDT and CDR2 FYEKMQ (reference sequence). CDR3 length equals 15 residues. With 4 bases clipped from V and 4 bases from J, the junction kept 6 bases outside the gene matches. The CDR3 nucleotides read TGTGCCAGCAGCTCCCCTAGCGGGGTCCCAGATACGCAGTATTTT. This translates into CASSSPSGVPDTQYF.

The chain is built from TRBV27 and TRBJ2-7, with D hard to call. CDR3 size: 15 residues. V gave up 6 bases and J gave up 10 bases, with 25 bases separating them. CDR1 MNHEY and CDR2 SMNVEV come from the germline V gene (reference sequence). Here the CDR3 reads CASSPLGQTGVPQYF. DNA for the CDR3: TGTGCCAGCAGCCCCTTAGGGCAAACTGGCGTGCCCCAGTACTTC.

Only a few counts were recorded for this clonotype. The chain joins TRBV7-3 to TRBJ2-3; 10 nucleotides match TRBD2. The trim removed 5 bases at V and 5 bases at J, leaving 4 bases unmatched. This CDR3 region has 14 residues. The germline V gene encodes CDR1 SGHTA and CDR2 FQGTGA. CDR3 in amino acids: CASSPAGGGDTQYF. The CDR3 coding sequence is TGTGCCAGCAGCCCAGCGGGGGGGGGAGATACGCAGTATTTT.

The chain is built from TRBV27 and TRBJ1-6, with D unclear. The CDR3 runs 15 residues. V shed 2 bases and J shed 0 bases, with 5 bases lying between them. Germline CDR1 and CDR2: MNHEY and SMNVEV (reference sequence). Written as DNA, the CDR3 is TGTGCCAGCAGTTTAGGCTACTCCTATAATTCACCCCTCCACTTT. It codes for CASSLGYSYNSPLHF.

The chain joins TRBV9 to TRBJ2-7, with D perhaps matching TRBD1 or TRBD2 (5 bases each). Germline CDR1 and CDR2: SGDLS and YYNGEE. This CDR3 is built from 16 residues. V was shortened by 3 bases and J by 7 bases, with 23 bases between the two germline ends. The CDR3 is CASSGGRQTSYNEQYF. Here the CDR3 DNA reads TGTGCCAGCAGCGGGGGACGGCAAACTTCCTACAATGAGCAGTACTTC.

Turning to this clonotype: The junction differs from germline at one of its ends, possibly a read error. The chain employs TRBV29-1 and TRBJ2-7; 8 bases fit TRBD1. This CDR3 spans 13 amino acids. Germline lookup yields CDR1 SQVTM and CDR2 ANQGSEA. CDR3 amino acids: CSVPGQDSCEQYF. The CDR3 nucleotides read TGCAGCGTTCCGGGACAGGACTCCTGCGAGCAGTACTTC.

As for this clonotype: Given a much more abundant clone one base away, this may be a read error. The J gene is TRBJ2-5, the V gene TRBV6-6; D gene uncertain. CDR3 length: 13 amino acids. CDR1 and CDR2 from the germline V gene are MNHNY and SVGAGI (reference sequence). The V and J ends lost 3 bases and 11 bases respectively, with 16 bases between them. The CDR3 here is CASSYEKRNEQYF. Written as DNA, the CDR3 is TGTGCCAGCAGTTATGAGAAAAGGAATGAGCAGTACTTC.

Comments on this clonotype: Since a much larger clone is just one base distant, this may be a read error. The chain carries TRBV28 and TRBJ2-5; tentative D call: TRBD2 (5 bases). CDR3 length equals 13 residues. Germline CDR1 MDHEN, CDR2 SYDVKM. CDR3 residues: CASSFRGWETQDF. In DNA form, the CDR3 reads TGTGCCAGCAGTTTTCGTGGTTGGGAGACCCAGGACTTC.

This clonotype was observed a few times. The V gene is TRBV28, the J gene TRBJ2-5, with 11 bases that match TRBD2. CDR3 length: 17 amino acids. With V trimmed by 1 base and J by 1 base, 5 bases remained unmatched. Germline CDR1 reads MDHEN; CDR2 reads SYDVKM. The DNA for the CDR3 is TGTGCCAGCAGTTTATCTGTAGCGGGGGGGCTCCAAGAGACCCAGTACTTC. As protein: CASSLSVAGGLQETQYF. Full variable domain (remainder filled in from reference TRBV28 and TRBJ2-5): DVKVTQSSRYLVKRTGEKVFLECVQDMDHENMFWYRQDPGLGLRLIYFSYDVKMKEKGDIPEGYSVSREKKERFSLILESASTNQTSMYLCASSLSVAGGLQETQYFGPGTRLLVL.

The rearrangement uses TRBV20-1 and TRBJ1-1, with D possibly TRBD1 on 5 matching bases. The CDR3 totals 12 residues. V dropped 7 bases and J dropped 6 bases, with 15 bases sitting between them. CDR1 and CDR2 (germline): DFQATT, SNEGSKA (reference sequence). This CDR3 is CSVQDNRAEAFF. CDR3 in DNA: TGCAGTGTTCAGGACAACCGGGCTGAAGCTTTCTTT.

The chain joins TRBV19 to TRBJ2-7; the D gene could be TRBD1 or TRBD2 (5 bases each). The CDR3 runs 13 residues. Deletions cut 3 bases from V and 0 bases from J, with 6 bases between. Germline values: CDR1 LNHDA, CDR2 SQIVND (reference sequence). For the CDR3, the DNA is TGTGCCAGTAGTATGGGGGACTCCTACGAGCAGTACTTC. The encoded protein is CASSMGDSYEQYF.

This clonotype occurred a few times. The rearrangement uses TRBV20-1 and TRBJ1-2; D is ambiguous. The CDR3 contains 13 residues. Trimming cost V 2 bases and J 6 bases, with 13 bases left between them. In germline, CDR1 is DFQATT, CDR2 SNEGSKA (reference sequence). CDR3 residues: CSARTPEIHGYTF. CDR3 DNA: TGCAGTGCTAGAACTCCCGAGATTCATGGCTACACCTTC.

The chain combines TRBV4-1 with TRBJ1-6, with D hard to call. The length of the CDR3 is 13 residues. V was cut by 0 bases and J by 6 bases, with 3 bases left in between. Per the germline V gene, CDR1 is MGHRA and CDR2 is YSYEKL. Here the CDR3 reads CASSQEVNSPLHF. DNA for the CDR3: TGCGCCAGCAGCCAAGAAGTTAATTCACCCCTCCACTTT.

The J gene is TRBJ2-3, the V gene TRBV28; tentatively, D is TRBD1 (6 bases). With 4 bases removed from V and 3 bases from J, the gap between germline ends came to 8 bases. CDR1 and CDR2 from the germline V gene are MDHEN and SYDVKM. This CDR3 is 13 amino acids long. CDR3 region: CASSSGETDTQYF. CDR3 sequence (DNA): TGTGCCAGCAGTTCAGGGGAGACAGATACGCAGTATTTT.

This clonotype was seen ten or more times. This chain connects TRBV7-9 to TRBJ1-2, with D tentatively TRBD1 (5 bases). This CDR3 region has 14 residues. Germline CDR1 SEHNR, CDR2 FQNEAQ (reference sequence). V was pared by 6 bases and J by 5 bases, with 16 bases between. This CDR3 is CASSSGNSFYGYTF. The CDR3 nucleotides read TGTGCCAGCAGTTCAGGGAACTCTTTTTATGGCTACACCTTC.

The CDR3 nucleotides read TGTGCCACCAGCAGAGTGATCGGGACATCACAAGAGACCCAGTACTTC. The encoded protein is CATSRVIGTSQETQYF. The J gene is TRBJ2-5, the V gene TRBV15; possibly TRBD1 for D (6 bases). Germline-derived CDR1 and CDR2 are LNHNV and YYDKDF (reference sequence). With 1 base removed from V and 2 bases from J, the gap between germline ends came to 14 bases. The CDR3 has 16 residues.

This clonotype appeared a few times. CDR3 in DNA: TGCGCCAGCAGATTAGAGGAGGGCGCCTACGAGCAGTACTTC. Protein: CASRLEEGAYEQYF. The chain uses TRBV5-1 and TRBJ2-7, with a weak D call TRBD2 (6 bases). Trimming took off 5 bases at V and 2 bases at J, with 14 bases between the two ends. This CDR3 has 14 residues. CDR1 SGHRS and CDR2 YFSETQ come from the germline V gene.

This clonotype turned up a few times. The chain is built from TRBV28 and TRBJ1-2, with 10 bases identical to TRBD1. V gave up 8 bases and J gave up 5 bases; unmatched junction bases: 8. Germline V gene sequence: CDR1 MDHEN, CDR2 SYDVKM. The CDR3 totals 14 residues. The CDR3 region is CASRDRGGVYGYTF. In nucleotides, the CDR3 is TGTGCCAGCCGGGACAGGGGAGGGGTTTATGGCTACACCTTC.

This chain's CDR3 is CSARARPRTGLGKNNEQFF. CDR3 DNA: TGCAGTGCTAGAGCTCGCCCCAGGACAGGGCTCGGGAAAAACAATGAGCAGTTCTTC. The chain uses TRBV20-1 and TRBJ2-1; 8 bases line up with TRBD1. Germline CDR1 DFQATT, CDR2 SNEGSKA (reference sequence). The CDR3 spans 19 residues. The V segment lost 1 base and the J segment 5 bases; nucleotides outside the gene matches: 19.